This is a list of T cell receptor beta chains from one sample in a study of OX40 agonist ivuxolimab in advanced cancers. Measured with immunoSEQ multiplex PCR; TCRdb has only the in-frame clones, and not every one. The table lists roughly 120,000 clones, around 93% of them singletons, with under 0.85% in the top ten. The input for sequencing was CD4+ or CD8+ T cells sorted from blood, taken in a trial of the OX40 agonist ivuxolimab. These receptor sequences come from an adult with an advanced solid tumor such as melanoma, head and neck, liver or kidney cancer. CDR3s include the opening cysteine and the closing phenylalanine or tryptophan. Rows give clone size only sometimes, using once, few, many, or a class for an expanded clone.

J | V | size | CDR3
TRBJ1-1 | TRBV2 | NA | CASNFRGNTEAFF
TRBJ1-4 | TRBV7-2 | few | CASSLTGGSGEKLFF
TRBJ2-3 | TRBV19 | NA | CASSMRLAGDTQYF
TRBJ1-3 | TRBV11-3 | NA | CASSLFPSTGNTIYF
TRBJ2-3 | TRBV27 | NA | CASSLDYRDRAPMDTQYF
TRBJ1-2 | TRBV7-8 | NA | CASSLGGGLGYGYTF
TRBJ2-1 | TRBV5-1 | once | CASSLDSRVGNEQFF
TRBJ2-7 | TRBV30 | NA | CAWSLTGGPAYEQYF
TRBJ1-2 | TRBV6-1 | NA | CATNTRPEGGYTF
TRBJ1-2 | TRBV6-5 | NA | CASTKAGEYGYTF
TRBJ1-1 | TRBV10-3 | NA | CASGGDPARNTEAFF